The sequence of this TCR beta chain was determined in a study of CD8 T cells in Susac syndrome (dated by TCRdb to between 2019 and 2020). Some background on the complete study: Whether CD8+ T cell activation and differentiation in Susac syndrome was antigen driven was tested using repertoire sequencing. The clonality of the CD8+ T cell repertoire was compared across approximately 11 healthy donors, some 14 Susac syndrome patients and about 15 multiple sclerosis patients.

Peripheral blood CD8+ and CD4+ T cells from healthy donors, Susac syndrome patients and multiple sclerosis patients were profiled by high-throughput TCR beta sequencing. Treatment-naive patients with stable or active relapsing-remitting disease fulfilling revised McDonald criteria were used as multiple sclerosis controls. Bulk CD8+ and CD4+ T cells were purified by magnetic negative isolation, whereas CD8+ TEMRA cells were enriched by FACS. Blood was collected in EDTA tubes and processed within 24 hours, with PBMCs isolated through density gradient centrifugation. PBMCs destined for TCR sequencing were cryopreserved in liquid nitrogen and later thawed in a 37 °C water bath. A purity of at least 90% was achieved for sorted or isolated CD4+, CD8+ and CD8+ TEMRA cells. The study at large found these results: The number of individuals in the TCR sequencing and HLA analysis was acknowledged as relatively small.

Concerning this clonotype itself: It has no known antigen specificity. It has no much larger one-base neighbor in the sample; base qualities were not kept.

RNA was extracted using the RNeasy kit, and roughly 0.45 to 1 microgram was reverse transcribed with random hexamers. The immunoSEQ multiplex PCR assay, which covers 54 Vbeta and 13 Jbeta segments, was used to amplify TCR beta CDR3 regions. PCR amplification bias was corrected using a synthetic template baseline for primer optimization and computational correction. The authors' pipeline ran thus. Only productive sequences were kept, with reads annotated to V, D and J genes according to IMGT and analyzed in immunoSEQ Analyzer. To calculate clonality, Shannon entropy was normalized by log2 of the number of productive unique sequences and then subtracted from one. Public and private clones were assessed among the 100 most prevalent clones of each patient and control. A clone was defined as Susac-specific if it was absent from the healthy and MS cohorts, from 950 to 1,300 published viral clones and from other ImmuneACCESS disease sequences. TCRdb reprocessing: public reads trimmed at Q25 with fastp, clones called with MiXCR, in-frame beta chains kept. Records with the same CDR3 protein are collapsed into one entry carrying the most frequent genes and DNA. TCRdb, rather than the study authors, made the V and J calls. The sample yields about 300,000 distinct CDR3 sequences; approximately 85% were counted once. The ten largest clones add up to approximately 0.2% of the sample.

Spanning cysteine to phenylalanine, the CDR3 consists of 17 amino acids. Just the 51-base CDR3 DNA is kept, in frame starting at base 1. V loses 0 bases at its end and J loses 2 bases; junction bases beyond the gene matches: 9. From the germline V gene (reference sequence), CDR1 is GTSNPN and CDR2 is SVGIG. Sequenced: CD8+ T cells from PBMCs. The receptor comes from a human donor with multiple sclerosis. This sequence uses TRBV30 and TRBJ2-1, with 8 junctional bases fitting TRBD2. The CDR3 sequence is CAWSVGLLAVTYNEQFF. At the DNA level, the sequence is TGTGCCTGGAGTGTAGGTTTACTAGCGGTAACCTACAATGAGCAGTTCTTC.